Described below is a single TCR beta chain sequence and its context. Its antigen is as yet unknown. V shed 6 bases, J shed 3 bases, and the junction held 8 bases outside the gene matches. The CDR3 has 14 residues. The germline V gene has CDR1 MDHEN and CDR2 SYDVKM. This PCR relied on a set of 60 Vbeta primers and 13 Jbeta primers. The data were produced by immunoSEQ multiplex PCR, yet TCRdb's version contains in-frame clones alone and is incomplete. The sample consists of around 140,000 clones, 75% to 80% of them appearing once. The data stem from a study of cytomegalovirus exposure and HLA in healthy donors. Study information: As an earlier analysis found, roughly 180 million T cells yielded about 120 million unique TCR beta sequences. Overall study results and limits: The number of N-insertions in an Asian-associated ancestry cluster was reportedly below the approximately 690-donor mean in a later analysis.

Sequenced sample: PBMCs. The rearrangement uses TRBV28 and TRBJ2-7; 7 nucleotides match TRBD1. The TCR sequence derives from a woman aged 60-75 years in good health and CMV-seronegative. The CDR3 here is CASRTARTGYEQYF. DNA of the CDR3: TGTGCCAGCAGAACCGCCCGGACAGGCTACGAGCAGTACTTC. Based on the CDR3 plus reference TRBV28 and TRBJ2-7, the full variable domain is DVKVTQSSRYLVKRTGEKVFLECVQDMDHENMFWYRQDPGLGLRLIYFSYDVKMKEKGDIPEGYSVSREKKERFSLILESASTNQTSMYLCASRTARTGYEQYFGPGTRLTVT.